This entry describes one TCR beta chain. Its antigen remains unknown. The method was immunoSEQ multiplex PCR; TCRdb's version includes in-frame clones alone and lacks a portion of them. Found here are some 2,100,000 clones, around 95% of them singletons; the top ten hold 0.1% to 0.15%. These data come from a study of shared clonotypes between healthy human individuals. The wider study: Three plates were used per donor for CD4 naive, three for CD4 memory, two for CD8 naive and one for CD8 memory.

Germline V gene data show CDR1 as SGHNT and CDR2 as YYREEE (reference sequence). The CDR3 is 13 residues long. Trimming shortened V by 6 bases and J by 3 bases, and 12 bases separated the two germline ends. Whole-study findings and limits: Shared across a few donors were 5% to 6% of the naive CD4 clonotypes. Generally, naive subsets (rather than memory subsets) showed larger estimated richness. Sequencing depth was a factor that was expected to affect clonotype sharing among donors.

Sequenced material: naive CD4+ T cells sorted from blood. Stated subset: CD45RA+ positively selected. The receptor's source is a man aged 18-30 years in good health. V and J are TRBV5-4 and TRBJ2-5, with D perhaps given as TRBD1 or TRBD2 (5 bases each). DNA of the CDR3: TGTGCCAGCACAACCGGGGCCAAAGAGACCCAGTACTTC. Its translation: CASTTGAKETQYF. Based on the CDR3 plus reference TRBV5-4 and TRBJ2-5, the full variable domain is ETGVTQSPTHLIKTRGQQVTLRCSSQSGHNTVSWYQQALGQGPQFIFQYYREEENGRGNFPPRFSGLQFPNYSSELNVNALELDDSALYLCASTTGAKETQYFGPGTRLLVL.